The clone carrying this TCR beta chain has ten or more counts. Its antigen is unknown. As an off-target read in a library built for alpha chains, this beta chain has a frequency of little significance. These data are taken from a study of spatial heterogeneity in lung cancer. Trimming cost V 6 bases and J 3 bases, with 6 bases left between them. Germline V gives CDR1 MNHEY, CDR2 SVGEGT. The CDR3 covers 11 residues. TCRdb reprocessed the 5' RACE reads with MiXCR, giving one entry per CDR3 protein. The sample has about 13,000 distinct CDR3 sequences, 5.1% seen once. General study results and limits: Tumors with more nonsynonymous mutations had more expanded intratumoral alpha and beta TCRs.

The time point was: sample taken at primary tumor resection. The rearrangement links TRBV6-2 or TRBV6-3 to TRBJ2-7, with D unresolved. The TCR originated in a male donor with early-stage non-small cell lung cancer. The material was lung tumor tissue, obtained at surgery. CDR3 region: CASSDNYEQYF. As DNA, the CDR3 is TGTGCCAGCAGCGATAACTACGAGCAGTACTTC.